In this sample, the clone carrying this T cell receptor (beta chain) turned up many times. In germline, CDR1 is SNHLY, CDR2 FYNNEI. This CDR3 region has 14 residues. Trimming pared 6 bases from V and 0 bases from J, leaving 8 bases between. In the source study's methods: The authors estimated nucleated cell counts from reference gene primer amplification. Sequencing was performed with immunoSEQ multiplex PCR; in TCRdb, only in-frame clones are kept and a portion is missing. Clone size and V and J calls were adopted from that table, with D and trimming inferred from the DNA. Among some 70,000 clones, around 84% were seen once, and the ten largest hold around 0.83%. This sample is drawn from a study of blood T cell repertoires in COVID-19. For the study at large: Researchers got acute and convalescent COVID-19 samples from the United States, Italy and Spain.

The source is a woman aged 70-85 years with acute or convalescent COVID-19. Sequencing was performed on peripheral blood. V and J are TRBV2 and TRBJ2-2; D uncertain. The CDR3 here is CASSLTANTGELFF. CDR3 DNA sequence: TGTGCCAGCAGCCTAACAGCGAACACCGGGGAGCTGTTTTTT.